The sample holds one count of the clone carrying this TCR beta chain. Its antigen is currently unknown. The data were obtained in a study of tumor-infiltrating lymphocytes in localized non-small cell lung cancer. Study-wide context: Several tumor histologies, both smoking statuses, and some post-neoadjuvant chemotherapy samples were included. From each patient, both tumor and uninvolved lung, non-adjacent to tumor, were sampled.

Method: immunoSEQ multiplex PCR; TCRdb's copy keeps in-frame clones and lacks some. Among some 22,000 clones listed, 69% were seen once. The CDR3 covers 17 residues. The V and J ends lost 0 bases and 1 base, in that order; junction bases with no gene match: 5. Germline CDR1 SGHNT, CDR2 YYREEE (reference sequence). The study, taken as a whole, reports: Immunotypes IM1 and IM2 had similar TCR-derived T-cell fractions.

The chain links TRBV5-4 to TRBJ2-2; 8 bases match TRBD1. This clonotype was sampled from a human donor with non-small cell lung cancer. The sequenced material came from lung tumor tissue. Here the CDR3 reads CASSLERGTGNTGELFF. The CDR3 nucleotides read TGTGCCAGCAGCTTGGAACGAGGGACAGGGAACACCGGGGAGCTGTTTTTT.